Detailed here is one T cell receptor beta chain. The target antigen is unknown. Germline values: CDR1 ENHRY, CDR2 SYGVKD. The trim removed 8 bases at V and 9 bases at J, leaving 4 bases unmatched. The CDR3 loop spans 11 amino acids. The data stem from a study of cytomegalovirus exposure and HLA in healthy donors. Study observations and caveats: Roughly even sequencing depth across donors was the assumption behind the presence/absence analyses. About 87% or about 30% of the time was how often most TCR beta V segments were productive, according to an earlier analysis. When analyzed later, the rates of TCR association showed variation by HLA locus, with DRB1 the most and HLA-C the fewest.

Each donor was nominally healthy when sampled (though unrecorded immune exposures were likely). The PCR employed 60 Vbeta primers together with 13 Jbeta primers. Measured with immunoSEQ multiplex PCR; TCRdb has only the in-frame clones, and not every one. The data hold some 170,000 clones, with roughly three quarters observed a single time. This clonotype was obtained from a man aged 18 to 30 in good health and CMV-seropositive. Sequencing was carried out using PBMCs. The chain uses TRBV10-3 and TRBJ2-1; 7 bases agree with TRBD1. The CDR3: CAISQGSEQFF. The CDR3 nucleotides are TGTGCCATCTCACAGGGGAGTGAGCAGTTCTTC.